This TCR beta chain was recorded in a study of CD8 T cells in cerebrospinal fluid in Alzheimer's disease. Study-level information: Clonal expansion of CSF T cells was measured with plate-based and droplet-based single-cell sequencing.

TCRdb re-called the 10x single-cell sequencing reads and shows each CDR3 protein once, DNA omitted. The sample has 800 to 950 distinct CDR3 sequences. No participant had an acute infectious disease, and all were physically fit. This clonotype is large by frequency. What it binds is not known. Study findings and constraints: EBV-specific TCRs in cerebrospinal fluid reportedly do not establish a causal EBV–Alzheimer's link.

The CDR3 has 15 amino acids. Germline loops: CDR1 SEHNR, CDR2 FQNEAQ (reference sequence). The TCR was taken from a human donor with Parkinson's disease. The sequencing input was cerebrospinal fluid. The rearrangement links TRBV7-9 to TRBJ1-1; TCRdb's D call of TRBD1 is untestable without DNA. CDR3 protein: CASSLPVGVGTEAFF.